Following are 29 T cell receptor beta chains from one sample sequenced in a study of T cell changes during pregnancy in multiple sclerosis. Assay: immunoSEQ multiplex PCR; the TCRdb copy retains only in-frame clones and omits some. The sample includes approximately 32,000 clones, about 93% of them seen just once. The specimen was CD4+ T cells from peripheral blood mononuclear cells, collected in the second trimester of pregnancy. Receptor source: a female donor with multiple sclerosis, enrolled in a pregnancy study.

V is TRBV19 and J is TRBJ1-4, with 8 bases that match TRBD1. CDR1 LNHDA and CDR2 SQIVND come from the germline V gene (reference sequence). The CDR3 runs 16 residues. V shed 3 bases and J 5 bases; nucleotides not matched to a gene: 8. In DNA, the CDR3 is TGTGCCAGTAGTATTGACAGGGGCTTAAGCAATGAAAAACTGTTTTTT. It encodes CASSIDRGLSNEKLFF.

This clone appeared a single time. CDR3 DNA sequence: TGTGCCAGCTCACCCGCAACAGGCGAAGCTTTCTTT. It yields the protein CASSPATGEAFF. The chain carries TRBV18 and TRBJ1-1; D perhaps matches TRBD1 (5 bases). Germline-derived CDR1 and CDR2 are KGHSH and LQKENI. CDR3 length equals 12 residues. The V gene lost 3 bases and the J gene lost 8 bases, with 10 bases spanning the gap.

This chain links TRBV6-5 with TRBJ2-1, with a tentative D call TRBD2 (6 bases). In germline, CDR1 is MNHEY, CDR2 SVGAGI. V lost 6 bases to trimming and J lost 6 bases, with 6 bases between them. This CDR3 region has 11 residues. CDR3 loop: CASRTSNEQFF. The CDR3 region has the DNA TGTGCCAGCAGGACTAGCAATGAGCAGTTCTTC.

V is TRBV19 and J is TRBJ1-4; D might be TRBD1 (5 bases). The CDR3 totals 14 residues. Germline-derived CDR1 and CDR2 are LNHDA and SQIVND (reference sequence). The ends were cut back, 6 bases at V and 5 bases at J, with 13 bases in the middle. CDR3 amino acids: CASSPGVANEKLFF. The DNA of the CDR3 is TGTGCCAGTAGCCCGGGGGTGGCGAATGAAAAACTGTTTTTT.

The CDR3 coding sequence is TGTGCCAGCAGCTTATTCCAGGGGAGTGAGCAGTTCTTC. Protein: CASSLFQGSEQFF. The rearrangement joins TRBV7-9 to TRBJ2-1; tentative D call: TRBD1 (6 bases). Germline values: CDR1 SEHNR, CDR2 FQNEAQ (reference sequence). V gave up 2 bases and J gave up 9 bases, with 11 bases separating them. The CDR3 is 13 residues long.

The chain employs TRBV5-6 and TRBJ2-5; the D gene is possibly TRBD2 (6 bases). Germline V CDR1 and CDR2: SGHDT, YYEEEE. V was cut by 3 bases and J by 2 bases, with 11 bases left in between. CDR3 length: 14 amino acids. CDR3 sequence: CASSYAGGQETQYF. The CDR3 coding sequence is TGTGCCAGCAGCTATGCTGGAGGGCAAGAGACCCAGTACTTC.

This clone came up once. The chain has TRBV5-1 and TRBJ2-7; D not certain. This CDR3 comprises 13 residues. Per the germline V gene, CDR1 is SGHRS and CDR2 is YFSETQ. Deletions cut 5 bases from V and 4 bases from J, with 13 bases between. This chain's CDR3 is CASSSLATYEQYF. The CDR3 DNA is TGCGCCAGCAGTAGTCTCGCCACTTACGAGCAGTACTTC. The full variable domain, its missing parts supplied by reference TRBV5-1 and TRBJ2-7, is KAGVTQTPRYLIKTRGQQVTLSCSPISGHRSVSWYQQTPGQGLQFLFEYFSETQRNKGNFPGRFSGRQFSNSRSEMNVSTLELGDSALYLCASSSLATYEQYFGPGTRLTVT.

V is TRBV29-1 and J is TRBJ1-1, with 8 bases lining up with TRBD1. V lost 7 bases to trimming and J lost 0 bases; unmatched junction nucleotides: 7. CDR3 size: 14 residues. Germline CDR1 is SQVTM and CDR2 is ANQGSEA. The CDR3 DNA reads as TGCAGCGCAAACGACAGGGGACTGAACACTGAAGCTTTCTTT. Its translation: CSANDRGLNTEAFF.

The chain uses TRBV5-4 and TRBJ2-3, with TRBD2 matching over 8 bases. Germline lookup yields CDR1 SGHNT and CDR2 YYREEE (reference sequence). CDR3 length equals 16 residues. Germline trimming cut 0 bases from V and 6 bases from J; bases unmatched to any gene: 9. The CDR3 DNA sequence: TGTGCCAGCAGCTTGGCCCCGGGCCCGGGGGGGGATACGCAGTATTTT. This translates into CASSLAPGPGGDTQYF.

The genes are TRBV28 and TRBJ1-2; 9 bases are a match to TRBD1. Trimming took 9 bases from V and 3 from J; bases not matched to a gene: 5. Germline lookup yields CDR1 MDHEN and CDR2 SYDVKM. The CDR3 has 13 residues. CDR3 region: CASRDRAYYGYTF. Here the CDR3 DNA reads TGTGCCAGTCGGGACAGGGCATACTATGGCTACACCTTC.

The chain links TRBV19 to TRBJ1-5; D perhaps matches TRBD1 (6 bases). Germline values: CDR1 LNHDA, CDR2 SQIVND (reference sequence). With 4 bases removed from V and 5 bases from J, the gap between germline ends came to 30 bases. This CDR3 contains 20 residues. CDR3: CASSRANWFSGTSGDQPQHF. The CDR3 nucleotides read TGTGCCAGTAGTAGAGCGAACTGGTTTTCCGGGACATCAGGAGATCAGCCCCAGCATTTT.

The chain carries TRBV6-5 and TRBJ1-3; D ambiguous. Germline V gene sequence: CDR1 MNHEY, CDR2 SVGAGI. The V gene lost 2 bases and the J gene lost 0 bases, with 8 bases spanning the gap. The CDR3 loop spans 15 amino acids. The chain's CDR3 is CASSYGPTSGNTIYF. CDR3 sequence (DNA): TGTGCCAGCAGTTACGGGCCAACCTCTGGAAACACCATATATTTT.

The chain links TRBV28 to TRBJ2-1, with 13 bases that match TRBD2. Germline V gives CDR1 MDHEN, CDR2 SYDVKM. The CDR3 length is 16 residues. With V trimmed by 2 bases and J by 7 bases, 5 bases remained unmatched. In nucleotides, the CDR3 is TGTGCCAGCAGTTTAGGTTGGACTAGCGGGAGAAATGAGCAGTTCTTC. Amino acid sequence: CASSLGWTSGRNEQFF.

The V gene is TRBV7-9, the J gene TRBJ1-1, with TRBD1 as a possible D gene (5 bases). Trimming cost V 7 bases and J 1 base, with 13 bases left between them. This CDR3 comprises 14 residues. The germline V gene encodes CDR1 SEHNR and CDR2 FQNEAQ (reference sequence). CDR3 DNA: TGTGCCAGCACCCTACCGACAGCGAACACTGAAGCTTTCTTT. As protein: CASTLPTANTEAFF.

The chain combines TRBV5-5 with TRBJ2-2, with 10 positions matching TRBD2. The germline CDR1 and CDR2 sequences are SGHKS and YYEKEE (reference sequence). The CDR3 is 17 residues long. With 4 bases clipped from V and 3 bases from J, the junction kept 9 bases outside the gene matches. CDR3 coding DNA: TGTGCCAGCAGCCCCCGCTGGACTAGCGGATACACCGGGGAGCTGTTTTTT. Protein product: CASSPRWTSGYTGELFF.

The V call is TRBV19, the J call TRBJ2-1, with 8 bases lining up with TRBD2. The V and J ends lost 3 bases and 9 bases, in that order; junction bases with no gene match: 10. Germline V gives CDR1 LNHDA, CDR2 SQIVND (reference sequence). This CDR3 has 15 residues. CDR3 region: CASSMVGRAFGEQFF. The DNA of the CDR3 is TGTGCCAGTAGTATGGTCGGGAGGGCCTTCGGTGAGCAGTTCTTC.

The chain combines TRBV28 with TRBJ2-2; 9 nucleotides line up with TRBD2. Per germline, CDR1 MDHEN and CDR2 SYDVKM. With 6 bases clipped from V and 5 bases from J, the junction kept 16 bases outside the gene matches. CDR3 size: 18 residues. As DNA, the CDR3 is TGTGCCAGCAGGCGAAGAATACCGGGACTAGCAAGGACCGGGGAGCTGTTTTTT. Its protein product is CASRRRIPGLARTGELFF.

The chain combines TRBV9 with TRBJ1-1, with a possible D match to TRBD1 (6 bases). V was cut by 4 bases and J by 4 bases, with 11 bases left in between. The CDR3 is 13 residues long. Germline V lookup: CDR1 SGDLS, CDR2 YYNGEE. CDR3 bases: TGTGCCAGCAGCTCAACAGGGAGCACTGAAGCTTTCTTT. Translation gives CASSSTGSTEAFF.

V usage is TRBV19 and J usage is TRBJ1-1; D gene uncertain. Trimming shortened V by 7 bases and J by 1 base, and 10 bases separated the two germline ends. Germline V gene lookup returns CDR1 LNHDA and CDR2 SQIVND (reference sequence). This CDR3 is 13 amino acids long. The CDR3 region has the DNA TGTGCCAGTACGGGGATTTGGAACACTGAAGCTTTCTTT. Translation: CASTGIWNTEAFF.

This clone was found a few times. The rearrangement uses TRBV6-1 and TRBJ2-7, with 9 bases that match TRBD1. The V segment lost 7 bases and the J segment 9 bases; nucleotides outside the gene matches: 13. The germline CDR1 and CDR2 sequences are MNHNS and SASEGT. This CDR3 comprises 14 residues. The CDR3 protein is CASTPGQGTFSQYF. The CDR3 nucleotides read TGTGCCAGCACTCCGGGACAGGGAACCTTTTCGCAGTACTTC.

V usage is TRBV4-2 and J usage is TRBJ2-7; 8 bases align to TRBD1. This CDR3 is built from 15 residues. The germline CDR1 and CDR2 sequences are LGHNA and YNFKEQ. The V segment lost 4 bases and the J segment 2 bases; nucleotides outside the gene matches: 7. CDR3 DNA sequence: TGTGCCAGCAGCCTATCAGACAGGGGACCCTACGAGCAGTACTTC. This gives the protein CASSLSDRGPYEQYF.

Here the CDR3 DNA reads TGCGCCAGCAGCTTGGCAGGGCCGCAAGGCTACACCTTC. It translates to CASSLAGPQGYTF. This sequence joins TRBV5-1 and TRBJ1-2, with D tentatively TRBD1 (5 bases). Germline V gene sequence: CDR1 SGHRS, CDR2 YFSETQ. Trimming left V 0 bases short and J 8 bases short, with 11 bases between. There are 13 residues in the CDR3.

The V and J genes are TRBV27 and TRBJ1-2; a weak D match, TRBD1 (5 bases). Germline V lookup: CDR1 MNHEY, CDR2 SMNVEV (reference sequence). Trimming took off 4 bases at V and 3 bases at J, with 9 bases between the two ends. The CDR3 totals 13 residues. CDR3 region: CASSSDRDYGYTF. The CDR3 DNA reads TGTGCCAGCAGTTCCGACAGAGACTATGGCTACACCTTC.

J is TRBJ2-5 and V is TRBV20-1, with TRBD1 as a possible D gene (6 bases). V dropped 6 bases and J dropped 3 bases, with 8 bases sitting between them. Germline CDR1 is DFQATT and CDR2 is SNEGSKA (reference sequence). CDR3 size: 11 residues. The CDR3 DNA follows: TGCAGTGCGCGGACAGAAGAGACCCAGTACTTC. Translation: CSARTEETQYF.

The DNA for the CDR3 is TGTGCCAGCAGCTCTGACAGGGGCTCCTACAATGAGCAGTTCTTC. Translated: CASSSDRGSYNEQFF. The chain carries TRBV5-5 and TRBJ2-1; TRBD1 matches at 8 bases. V dropped 3 bases and J dropped 0; count of bases not matched to a gene: 2. The germline gives CDR1 SGHKS, CDR2 YYEKEE (reference sequence). The CDR3 has 15 residues.

The rearrangement links TRBV5-1 to TRBJ2-5; 12 bases agree with TRBD2. The germline gives CDR1 SGHRS, CDR2 YFSETQ. The V gene end was trimmed by 4 bases and the J gene end by 5 bases; junction bases not matched to a gene: 9. This CDR3 has 16 amino acids. The CDR3 protein is CASSARLAGVGETQYF. In DNA form, the CDR3 reads TGCGCCAGCAGCGCCCGACTAGCGGGAGTGGGGGAGACCCAGTACTTC.

V usage is TRBV29-1 and J usage is TRBJ2-7, with TRBD1 identical over 7 bases. V was clipped by 7 bases and J by 3 bases; unmatched bases: 6. The CDR3 has 12 residues. Germline CDR1 SQVTM, CDR2 ANQGSEA. In DNA, the CDR3 is TGCAGCGCCAGACAGGGAAACTACGAGCAGTACTTC. Its protein is CSARQGNYEQYF.

This clone occurred once. The chain uses TRBV28 and TRBJ2-2, with 7 bases identical to TRBD1. This CDR3 spans 15 amino acids. Germline trimming cut 4 bases from V and 1 base from J; bases unmatched to any gene: 3. Germline CDR1 reads MDHEN; CDR2 reads SYDVKM. Here the CDR3 DNA reads TGTGCCAGCAGTTCTCCAGGGGGGAACACCGGGGAGCTGTTTTTT. This gives the protein CASSSPGGNTGELFF.

The CDR3 spells CAISAAGLGYNEQFF. The CDR3 DNA is TGTGCCATCAGTGCGGCGGGACTGGGCTACAATGAGCAGTTCTTC. The chain links TRBV10-3 to TRBJ2-1, with D possibly TRBD2 on 6 matching bases. In germline, CDR1 is ENHRY, CDR2 SYGVKD. V lost 4 bases and J 3 bases, leaving 13 bases between the germline ends. The CDR3 loop spans 15 amino acids.